This TCR beta chain was captured by sequencing in a study of blood T cell repertoires in COVID-19. Study summary: The United States, Italy and Spain were the sources of the acute and convalescent COVID-19 samples. T cells, B-cell-depleted T cells, or PBMCs provided the cDNA or gDNA that served as material.

Sequenced by immunoSEQ multiplex PCR; TCRdb stores in-frame clones only, minus some. This table has 85,000 to 120,000 clones, around 75% appearing once. CDR1 is LNHDA, CDR2 SQIVND, per germline (reference sequence). This CDR3 region has 12 residues. The junction had 4 bases not matched to a gene; V was cut back by 10 bases and J by 2 bases. Only a few counts were recorded for this clone. This receptor was obtained from a human donor with acute or convalescent COVID-19. The donor label of this sample is uncertain. The chain joins TRBV19 to TRBJ2-7, with 8 bases that match TRBD1. Sequencing used peripheral blood. CDR3 amino acids: CAIRDRTYEQYF. CDR3 bases: TGTGCCATCCGGGACAGGACCTACGAGCAGTACTTC.